This section outlines one T cell receptor (beta chain) sequence together with its context. No antigen is known for it. Using immunoSEQ multiplex PCR, the repertoire was profiled, and TCRdb retains in-frame clones only, with some absent. The sample includes 120,000 or so clones, around 89% of them seen just once. The CDR3 loop spans 14 amino acids. Germline CDR1 and CDR2: LGHDT and YNNKEL (reference sequence). Trimming left V 1 base short and J 2 bases short, with 8 bases between. The data were obtained in a study of T cell responses to AZD1222 COVID-19 vaccine. General study results and limits: Baseline seropositivity occurred in only a handful of AZD1222 recipients. Repertoire sampling was restricted to post-peak T cell response timepoints.

The clonotype originates from an adult in good health. The V call is TRBV3-1 (or the pseudogene TRBV3-2), the J call TRBJ1-1, with unresolved D. Material: peripheral blood, obtained on day 0 of MenACWY control vaccination. In DNA form, the CDR3 reads TGTGCCAGCAGCCAAGGGGTGAGTAACACTGAAGCTTTCTTT. This gives the protein CASSQGVSNTEAFF.